The rows below give T cell receptor beta chains drawn from one sample of a study of cytomegalovirus exposure and HLA in healthy donors. Here immunoSEQ multiplex PCR was the method, and the copy in TCRdb shows in-frame clones only, minus some. The repertoire holds some 150,000 clones, with around 82% as singletons. The sample taken for sequencing was PBMCs. The origin of the receptors is a woman aged 45-65 years in good health and CMV-seropositive. The CDR3 runs from the conserved cysteine through the conserved F or W. Each record gives: J gene, V gene, clone size, D gene, CDR3 protein, CDR3 DNA. D genes are given only for firm matches. Expanded clones are given a class, and other clones once, few, many or no size at all.

TRBJ1-6	TRBV27	few	-	CASSPRVRSPLHF	TGTGCCAGCAGTCCCCGGGTGAGGTCACCCCTCCACTTT
TRBJ2-3	TRBV25-1	-	-	CASRRDTQYF	TGTGCCAGCAGGCGGGATACGCAGTATTTT
TRBJ2-3	TRBV6-1	-	TRBD1	CASSRRDRETDTQYF	TGTGCCAGCAGTCGTAGGGACAGGGAGACAGATACGCAGTATTTT
TRBJ1-2	TRBV5-6	-	-	CASAGRGYGYTF	TGTGCCTCCGCGGGGAGGGGCTATGGCTACACCTTC
TRBJ1-6	TRBV2	-	-	CASRDSGQYSPLHF	TGTGCCAGCAGGGACAGTGGCCAATATTCACCCCTCCACTTT
TRBJ2-2	TRBV18	-	-	CASSPETGPHTGELFF	TGTGCCAGCTCACCGGAGACAGGCCCTCACACCGGGGAGCTGTTTTTT
TRBJ2-1	TRBV7-9	-	-	CASSLGRGMYNEQFF	TGTGCCAGCAGCTTGGGCAGGGGAATGTACAATGAGCAGTTCTTC
TRBJ1-5	TRBV2	-	TRBD1	CASRWGQEFNQPQHF	TGTGCCAGCAGATGGGGACAGGAGTTCAATCAGCCCCAGCATTTT
TRBJ2-3	TRBV4-2	-	TRBD2	CASSQRTSGTEDTQYF	TGTGCCAGCAGCCAAAGAACTAGCGGGACCGAAGATACGCAGTATTTT
TRBJ1-2	TRBV4-1	few	-	CASSQDGPHGYTF	TGCGCCAGCAGCCAAGATGGGCCCCATGGCTACACCTTC
TRBJ2-7	TRBV4-2	-	-	CASSQASGYEQYF	TGTGCCAGCAGCCAAGCGAGTGGCTACGAGCAGTACTTC
TRBJ1-6	TRBV30	few	-	CAWRAGPGNSPLHF	TGTGCCTGGAGGGCGGGCCCGGGGAATTCACCCCTCCACTTT
TRBJ2-1	TRBV11-2	-	-	CASSIRSSSYNEQFF	TGTGCCAGCAGCATCAGGTCGAGCTCCTACAATGAGCAGTTCTTC
TRBJ2-6	TRBV27	-	-	CASSPHRAGANVLTF	TGTGCCAGCAGTCCCCACAGGGCCGGGGCCAACGTCCTGACTTTC
TRBJ2-3	TRBV20-1	-	-	CSAVRTDTQYF	TGCAGTGCTGTTCGGACAGATACGCAGTATTTT
TRBJ2-3	TRBV9	-	-	CASSPWGPSSTDTQYF	TGTGCCAGCAGCCCCTGGGGGCCTTCTAGCACAGATACGCAGTATTTT
TRBJ1-1	TRBV27	-	TRBD1	CASSRTGATEAFF	TGTGCCAGCAGTCGGACAGGGGCCACTGAAGCTTTCTTT
TRBJ2-1	TRBV9	-	TRBD2	CASSVRRGDNEQFF	TGTGCCAGCAGCGTAAGGCGGGGGGACAATGAGCAGTTCTTC
TRBJ1-1	TRBV18	-	TRBD1	CASSPPAGGGTEAFF	TGTGCCAGCTCACCACCGGCAGGGGGTGGCACTGAAGCTTTCTTT
TRBJ1-1	TRBV5-1	-	-	CASSLYGVSDTEAFF	TGCGCCAGCAGCTTGTACGGGGTAAGCGACACTGAAGCTTTCTTT
TRBJ2-1	TRBV7-9	-	-	CASSLWTDPSRYEQFF	TGTGCCAGCAGCCTATGGACAGATCCTTCCCGCTATGAGCAGTTCTTC
TRBJ2-3	TRBV5-1	-	-	CASSLVDFTDTQYF	TGCGCCAGCAGCTTGGTTGACTTCACAGATACGCAGTATTTT
TRBJ1-3	TRBV4-3	-	-	CASSQDLGQGSGNTIYF	TGCGCCAGCAGCCAAGACTTAGGACAAGGCTCTGGAAACACCATATATTTT
TRBJ2-7	TRBV7-8	-	TRBD2	CASGNGGGQYEQYF	TGTGCCAGCGGGAACGGGGGGGGGCAGTACGAGCAGTACTTC
TRBJ1-1	TRBV19	-	-	CASSRGRNTEAFF	TGTGCCAGTAGCCGCGGCCGGAACACTGAAGCTTTCTTT
TRBJ2-7	TRBV6-1	-	-	CASSLQGLGSEQYF	TGTGCCAGCAGTCTCCAGGGGCTGGGGAGCGAGCAGTACTTC
TRBJ2-2	TRBV18	-	-	CASSPPSTGELFF	TGTGCCAGCTCACCACCTAGCACTGGGGAGCTGTTTTTT
TRBJ1-2	TRBV7-2	once	TRBD1	CASSYPGQTSYGYTF	TGTGCCAGCAGCTACCCGGGACAGACCTCCTATGGCTACACCTTC
TRBJ2-7	TRBV5-1	few	-	CASSFDRGLDEQYF	TGCGCCAGCAGCTTCGATCGGGGGTTGGACGAGCAGTACTTC
TRBJ1-2	TRBV11-2	-	-	CASSLEGAGYTF	TGTGCCAGCAGCTTAGAGGGAGCTGGCTACACCTTC
TRBJ2-3	TRBV10-1	-	TRBD2	CASSSGGPDTQYF	TGCGCCAGCAGTAGCGGGGGCCCAGATACGCAGTATTTT
TRBJ1-5	TRBV2	-	-	CASRQGGGNQPQHF	TGTGCCAGCCGCCAGGGAGGCGGCAATCAGCCCCAGCATTTT
TRBJ2-7	TRBV7-2	-	-	CASSLAGEQYF	TGTGCCAGCAGCTTGGCGGGGGAGCAGTACTTC
TRBJ2-6	TRBV2	-	TRBD2	CASGGGSGANVLTF	TGTGCCAGCGGGGGGGGCTCTGGGGCCAACGTCCTGACTTTC
TRBJ1-1	TRBV30	-	-	CAWSGDRREAFF	TGTGCCTGGAGTGGAGACAGGAGGGAAGCTTTCTTT
TRBJ2-2	TRBV27	-	-	CASSLTDTNTGELFF	TGTGCCAGCAGTCTTACAGATACGAACACCGGGGAGCTGTTTTTT
TRBJ1-3	TRBV30	-	-	CAWSSAGGNTIYF	TGTGCCTGGAGTTCTGCGGGTGGAAACACCATATATTTT
TRBJ1-3	TRBV7-8	-	-	CASSPQEGLVGNTIYF	TGTGCCAGCAGCCCACAGGAGGGGTTAGTGGGAAACACCATATATTTT
TRBJ2-1	TRBV29-1	few	-	CSVEGLGGNRHEQFF	TGCAGCGTTGAAGGCCTAGGCGGGAATAGACATGAGCAGTTCTTC
TRBJ2-3	TRBV7-6	-	TRBD1	CASSPRQGMPTDTQYF	TGTGCCAGCAGCCCCCGACAGGGCATGCCGACAGATACGCAGTATTTT
TRBJ2-5	TRBV7-9	-	TRBD2	CASSLPRTSGGLPQETQYF	TGTGCCAGCAGCTTACCGCGGACTAGCGGGGGGTTACCGCAAGAGACCCAGTACTTC
TRBJ2-5	TRBV6-6	-	-	CASSYSLSRLETQYF	TGTGCCAGCAGTTACTCTCTTTCCAGGCTTGAGACCCAGTACTTC
TRBJ1-2	TRBV30	-	-	CAWMNTRNGYTF	TGTGCCTGGATGAACACCAGGAACGGCTACACCTTC
TRBJ1-1	TRBV7-2	-	-	CASSLTPQGGTEAFF	TGTGCCAGCAGCCTAACCCCCCAGGGAGGGACTGAAGCTTTCTTT
TRBJ2-1	TRBV2	-	-	CASRRLGYFEQFF	TGTGCCAGCAGGCGACTAGGTTACTTTGAGCAGTTCTTC
TRBJ2-1	TRBV6-6	-	TRBD1	CASSYSGQGAYNEQFF	TGTGCCAGCAGTTACTCCGGACAGGGGGCCTACAATGAGCAGTTCTTC
TRBJ2-1	TRBV30	-	TRBD2	CAWGLAGALNEQFF	TGTGCCTGGGGACTAGCGGGGGCCTTAAATGAGCAGTTCTTC
TRBJ1-5	TRBV27	once	TRBD1	CASSFGQGAHQPQHF	TGTGCCAGCAGTTTCGGACAGGGGGCTCATCAGCCCCAGCATTTT
TRBJ2-2	TRBV4-2	-	TRBD2	CASSPLHGLAGRNTGELFF	TGTGCCAGCAGCCCCCTACACGGACTAGCGGGGCGAAACACCGGGGAGCTGTTTTTT
TRBJ1-6	TRBV6-1	-	TRBD1	CASSGRQGMSSPLHF	TGTGCCAGCAGTGGCAGACAGGGGATGAGCTCACCCCTCCACTTT
TRBJ2-7	TRBV11-3	-	TRBD2	CASSLGGSGGYEQYF	TGTGCCAGCAGCTTAGGAGGTAGCGGGGGCTACGAGCAGTACTTC
TRBJ2-2	TRBV15	-	-	CATSRVERGPGELFF	TGTGCCACCAGCAGAGTAGAAAGGGGTCCCGGGGAGCTGTTTTTT
TRBJ2-1	TRBV20-1	-	-	CSAGGLEQFF	TGCAGTGCTGGCGGTCTTGAGCAGTTCTTC